This TCR beta chain was captured in a study of blood T cell repertoires in COVID-19. As for the study in general: COVID-19 samples collected from the United States, Italy and Spain covered acute and convalescent phases.

Between the trimmed V and J ends, which lost 5 bases and 15 bases, there was a span of 17 bases. Germline assignment: CDR1 SGHTA and CDR2 FQGTGA. This CDR3 spans 12 amino acids. How the authors handled the data: Reference gene primers were amplified, and this amplification served to estimate nucleated cell counts. Profiling relied on immunoSEQ multiplex PCR, and the TCRdb table lists in-frame clones only, not all of them. The D gene and trimming were derived from the DNA, and the V and J assignments and clone size from that table. Seen here are more than 400,000 clones, around 91% observed once, and the top ten hold roughly 0.66%.

The chain recombines TRBV7-3 with TRBJ2-1; D perhaps matches TRBD1 (6 bases). The receptor's source is a man between 18 and 29 years old who had recovered from COVID-19. Sequenced: PBMCs or T cells enriched from blood (not recorded which). The CDR3 loop reads CASSIQQGVWFF. CDR3 bases: TGTGCCAGCAGCATACAACAGGGAGTGTGGTTCTTC. The variable domain in full, with the rest retrieved from reference TRBV7-3 and TRBJ2-1, is GAGVSQTPSNKVTEKGKYVELRCDPISGHTALYWYRQSLGQGPEFLIYFQGTGAADDSGLPNDRFFAVRPEGSVSTLKIQRTERGDSAVYLCASSIQQGVWFFGPGTRLTVL.